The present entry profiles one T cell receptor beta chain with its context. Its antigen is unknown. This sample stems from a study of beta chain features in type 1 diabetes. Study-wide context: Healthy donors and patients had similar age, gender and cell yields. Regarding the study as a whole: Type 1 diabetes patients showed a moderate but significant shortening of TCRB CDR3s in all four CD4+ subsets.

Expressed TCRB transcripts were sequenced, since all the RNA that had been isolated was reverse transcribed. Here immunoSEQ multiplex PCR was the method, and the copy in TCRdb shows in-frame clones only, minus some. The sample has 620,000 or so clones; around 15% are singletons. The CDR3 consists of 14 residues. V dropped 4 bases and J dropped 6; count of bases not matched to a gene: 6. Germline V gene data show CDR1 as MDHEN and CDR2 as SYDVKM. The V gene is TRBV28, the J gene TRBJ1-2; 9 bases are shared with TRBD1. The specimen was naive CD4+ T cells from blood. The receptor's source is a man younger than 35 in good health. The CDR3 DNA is TGTGCCAGCAGTTCAACCGGGACAGGGCATGGCTACACCTTC. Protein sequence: CASSSTGTGHGYTF.